The 8 T cell receptor beta chains in this list originate from one sample, sequenced in a study of molecular identifiers for immune sequencing clone quantification. MiXCR, run by TCRdb on the PCR reads, gives a single entry per CDR3 protein. The table lists hundreds of thousands of distinct CDR3 sequences, over 25% of them singletons. The sequencing sample was made of naive CD8+ T cells from blood, with Jurkat cell RNA spiked in. Documented subset: FACS-sorted CD8+CD4-CCR7+CD45RA+ naive T cells. These TCRs come from a human donor in good health. Some libraries in this study had Jurkat cell RNA spiked in.

This clonotype was found a few times. The J gene is TRBJ2-1, the V gene TRBV29-1; the D gene is possibly TRBD2 (6 bases). The CDR3 contains 15 residues. V was pared by 6 bases and J by 4 bases, with 19 bases between. Germline CDR1 SQVTM, CDR2 ANQGSEA. The CDR3 is CSVSGLPGGYNEQFF. The CDR3 DNA sequence: TGCAGCGTGTCGGGCCTACCCGGGGGATACAATGAGCAGTTCTTC.

The rearrangement links TRBV19 to TRBJ2-3, with 8 bases that match TRBD1. The CDR3 length is 15 residues. V trimming: 8 bases; J trimming: 1 base; junction bases outside the gene matches: 8. Germline loops: CDR1 LNHDA, CDR2 SQIVND (reference sequence). The CDR3 region is CASSTGVSGTDTQYF. CDR3 bases: TGTGCCAGTTCGACAGGGGTTTCAGGCACAGATACGCAGTATTTT.

At least ten counts were recorded for this clonotype. V and J are TRBV7-9 and TRBJ2-3; D unclear. Germline V gives CDR1 SEHNR, CDR2 FQNEAQ (reference sequence). The CDR3 length is 15 residues. The ends were cut back, 5 bases at V and 0 bases at J, with 12 bases in the middle. The CDR3 reads CASSPAGRSTDTQYF. In DNA form, the CDR3 reads TGTGCCAGCAGCCCAGCTGGCAGAAGCACAGATACGCAGTATTTT.

Concerning this clonotype: The junction departs from germline at one end; a sequencing error may be responsible. V usage is TRBV28 and J usage is TRBJ1-4; no clear D. The CDR3 consists of 12 residues. Per germline, CDR1 MDHEN and CDR2 SYDVKM. The CDR3 DNA sequence: TGTACCAGCACCCCGGAGGGCGGAAAACTGTTTTTT. This gives the protein CTSTPEGGKLFF.

V usage is TRBV19 and J usage is TRBJ1-1; D remains unclear. Trimming shortened V by 2 bases and J by 4 bases, and 8 bases separated the two germline ends. The germline CDR1 and CDR2 sequences are LNHDA and SQIVND (reference sequence). This CDR3 contains 13 residues. The chain's CDR3 is CASSIKGRTEAFF. CDR3 DNA: TGTGCCAGTAGTATAAAGGGTCGCACTGAAGCTTTCTTT.

For this clonotype: Because it lacks the conserved phenylalanine or tryptophan at the end, this CDR3 is likely a read error. V is TRBV4-1 and J is TRBJ1-5, with TRBD1 as a possible D gene (5 bases). CDR3 length: 16 residues. Germline CDR1 is MGHRA and CDR2 is YSYEKL. In DNA, the CDR3 is TGTGCCAGCAGCGAAGGGGAAGGGGTTAGCAATCAGCCCCAGCATCTT. Translated: CASSEGEGVSNQPQHL.

This clonotype came up a few times. This chain connects TRBV9 to TRBJ1-1, with D maybe TRBD1 (5 bases). Trimming left V 2 bases short and J 6 bases short, with 8 bases between. Germline V gives CDR1 SGDLS, CDR2 YYNGEE. The CDR3 has 12 residues. CDR3 nucleotide sequence: TGTGCCAGCAGCGTGGTAGGGGCTGAAGCTTTCTTT. Its protein is CASSVVGAEAFF.

V gene TRBV19 combines with J gene TRBJ1-3; D gene uncertain. Germline V lookup: CDR1 LNHDA, CDR2 SQIVND (reference sequence). Trimming pared 2 bases from V and 0 bases from J, leaving 8 bases between. The CDR3 has 15 amino acids. This CDR3 reads CASSITVLSGNTIYF. Here the CDR3 DNA reads TGTGCCAGTAGTATAACGGTCCTCTCTGGAAACACCATATATTTT.